The 17 T cell receptor beta chains listed next were all sequenced from one sample in a study of shared clonotypes between healthy human individuals. TCRdb's table, derived via immunoSEQ multiplex PCR, lists solely in-frame clones and lacks some. The repertoire has 900,000 to 1,200,000 clones, roughly 74% of them found once; the top ten carry roughly 0.65%. Sequencing was carried out using memory CD4+ T cells from PBMCs. Subset meaning: CD45RA-negative fraction. Receptors originate from a man between 18 and 35 years old in good health. Some clones in this sample may be carry-over from other donors' samples.

In nucleotides, the CDR3 is TGTGCCAGCAAGGGGCTATACACTGAAGCTTTCTTT. Residues: CASKGLYTEAFF. The gene calls are TRBV6-5 and TRBJ1-1; TRBD1 might be the D (5 bases). CDR1 is MNHEY and CDR2 is SVGAGI in the germline V gene. The CDR3 has 12 amino acids. V was cut by 7 bases and J by 3 bases, with 9 bases left in between.

The V gene is TRBV9, the J gene TRBJ2-3; 9 bases are shared with TRBD1. Germline-derived CDR1 and CDR2 are SGDLS and YYNGEE. The CDR3 has 15 residues. Losses at the gene ends were 3 bases for V and 3 bases for J; bases not matched to a gene: 5. The CDR3 sequence is CASSGRDRVTDTQYF. CDR3 bases: TGTGCCAGCAGCGGCCGGGACAGGGTGACAGATACGCAGTATTTT.

CDR3 sequence: CASSTTGKLFF. DNA for the CDR3: TGTGCCAGCAGTACTACCGGAAAACTGTTTTTT. J is TRBJ1-4 and V is TRBV2; D call uncertain. CDR3 length: 11 residues. With 5 bases removed from V and 10 bases from J, the gap between germline ends came to 8 bases. Germline lookup yields CDR1 SNHLY and CDR2 FYNNEI.

The chain joins TRBV7-2 to TRBJ1-2; TRBD1 agrees at 7 bases. CDR1 and CDR2 from the germline V gene are SGHTA and FQGNSA. This CDR3 is built from 15 residues. With 5 bases clipped from V and 4 bases from J, the junction kept 10 bases outside the gene matches. CDR3 sequence reads: CASSRLHGQAYGYTF. CDR3 DNA sequence: TGTGCCAGCAGCCGCTTACATGGACAGGCCTATGGCTACACCTTC.

The V call is TRBV4-1, the J call TRBJ2-3; D possibly corresponds to TRBD2 (5 bases). The CDR3 consists of 15 residues. Germline assignment: CDR1 MGHRA and CDR2 YSYEKL. Between the trimmed V and J ends, which lost 1 base and 0 bases, there was a span of 8 bases. CDR3 sequence: CASSQVGVSTDTQYF. CDR3 coding DNA: TGCGCCAGCAGCCAAGTCGGGGTGAGCACAGATACGCAGTATTTT.

This clone was counted many times. This chain joins TRBV29-1 and TRBJ1-2; no clear D gene. The germline V gene encodes CDR1 SQVTM and CDR2 ANQGSEA. The germline V and J ends were trimmed by 7 bases and 0 bases, with 12 bases remaining between them. CDR3 length: 13 residues. Here the CDR3 reads CSAYRQTNYGYTF. CDR3 sequence (DNA): TGCAGCGCATACAGACAAACTAACTATGGCTACACCTTC.

The chain uses TRBV6-1 and TRBJ2-1; 11 bases are shared with TRBD1. Germline CDR1 is MNHNS and CDR2 is SASEGT. The junction had 8 bases not matched to a gene; V was cut back by 10 bases and J by 9 bases. The CDR3 has 13 amino acids. CDR3 sequence reads: CATGQGAFSEQFF. As DNA, the CDR3 is TGTGCCACCGGACAGGGGGCATTCAGTGAGCAGTTCTTC.

With respect to this clone: This may arise from a read error, as a much more abundant clone is one base away. Other DNA sequences in the sample encode the same CDR3. This chain joins TRBV7-9 and TRBJ2-5; weak D call: TRBD2 (5 bases). The CDR3 has 14 amino acids. In germline, CDR1 is SEHNR, CDR2 FQNEAQ (reference sequence). V was shortened by 3 bases and J by 1 base, with 9 bases between the two germline ends. CDR3 amino acids: CASSLGLAQETQYF. Written as DNA, the CDR3 is TGTGCCAGCAGCTTGGGCCTAGCCCAAGAGACCCAGTACTTC.

The chain's CDR3 is CASSLGGRAETGELFF. CDR3 in DNA: TGTGCCAGCAGCTTAGGCGGGAGGGCCGAGACCGGGGAGCTGTTTTTT. V and J are TRBV7-9 and TRBJ2-2, with 9 bases fitting TRBD2. From germline, CDR1 is SEHNR and CDR2 FQNEAQ (reference sequence). The V and J ends lost 1 base and 5 bases, in that order; junction bases with no gene match: 5. The length of the CDR3 is 16 residues. The variable domain in full, completed from reference TRBV7-9 and TRBJ2-2, reads DTGVSQNPRHKITKRGQNVTFRCDPISEHNRLYWYRQTLGQGPEFLTYFQNEAQLEKSRLLSDRFSAERPKGSFSTLEIQRTEQGDSAMYLCASSLGGRAETGELFFGEGSRLTVL.

The chain has TRBV5-1 and TRBJ1-1, with a possible D match to TRBD1 (6 bases). Trimming left V 5 bases short and J 4 bases short, with 21 bases between. Germline V gives CDR1 SGHRS, CDR2 YFSETQ. This CDR3 has 16 residues. The CDR3 DNA reads as TGCGCCAGCAGTTTATTGGGGGGCATAGTGGGCACTGAAGCTTTCTTT. It is translated as CASSLLGGIVGTEAFF.

The V and J genes are TRBV11-2 and TRBJ1-2, with 8 bases that match TRBD1. Germline V gives CDR1 SGHAT, CDR2 FQNNGV. V was clipped by 2 bases and J by 5 bases; unmatched bases: 7. The CDR3 runs 15 residues. The CDR3 sequence: CASSLRTGGPYGYTF. Written as DNA, the CDR3 is TGTGCCAGCAGCTTAAGAACAGGGGGGCCGTATGGCTACACCTTC.

Points on this clone: This may be a read error, as it is one base from a much larger clone. Other DNA sequences in the same sample also yield this CDR3. V gene TRBV6-1 combines with J gene TRBJ2-7; D unresolved. V lost 6 bases and J lost 2, with 5 bases in between. CDR1 and CDR2 from the germline V gene are MNHNS and SASEGT. This CDR3 has 11 amino acids. CDR3 region: CASRETYEQYF. The CDR3 DNA is TGTGCCAGCAGGGAGACCTACGAGCAGTACTTC.

The chain couples TRBV5-4 to TRBJ2-1; 13 bases fit TRBD2. Germline V lookup: CDR1 SGHNT, CDR2 YYREEE (reference sequence). The V segment lost 4 bases and the J segment 12 bases; nucleotides outside the gene matches: 10. The CDR3 sequence is 15 residues long. CDR3 coding DNA: TGTGCCAGCAGCAGCAGGACTAGCGGGAGTATAGGGCAGTTCTTC. It is translated as CASSSRTSGSIGQFF.

The chain has TRBV7-2 and TRBJ2-7; 7 positions agree with TRBD1. The germline gives CDR1 SGHTA, CDR2 FQGNSA. CDR3 length: 13 residues. Unmatched junction bases numbered 7, after V lost 8 bases and J lost 3 bases. The CDR3 DNA reads as TGTGCCAGCGGAACGCAGGGGGACTACGAGCAGTACTTC. It is translated as CASGTQGDYEQYF.

The rearrangement joins TRBV6-6 to TRBJ1-1, with D possibly matching TRBD1 (6 bases). The germline CDR1 and CDR2 sequences are MNHNY and SVGAGI (reference sequence). The CDR3 is made up of 15 amino acids. V was pared by 6 bases and J by 0 bases, with 14 bases between. Here the CDR3 reads CASRARQVLNTEAFF. Here the CDR3 DNA reads TGTGCCAGCAGGGCAAGACAGGTACTGAACACTGAAGCTTTCTTT.

The rearrangement uses TRBV7-9 and TRBJ2-1; D is perhaps TRBD2 (6 bases). Between the trimmed V and J ends, which lost 5 bases and 4 bases, there was a span of 18 bases. Germline CDR1 SEHNR, CDR2 FQNEAQ (reference sequence). This CDR3 region has 16 residues. The CDR3, as DNA: TGTGCCAGCAGCCCCCGCCCGGGAGTCTCTTACAATGAGCAGTTCTTC. The encoded protein is CASSPRPGVSYNEQFF.

The V gene is TRBV5-1, the J gene TRBJ2-7, with TRBD2 as a possible D gene (6 bases). CDR1 is SGHRS, CDR2 YFSETQ, per germline. V lost 0 bases and J 9 bases, leaving 19 bases between the germline ends. CDR3 size: 15 residues. CDR3 protein: CASSLGLASTTRQYF. In DNA form, the CDR3 reads TGCGCCAGCAGCTTGGGTCTAGCGAGCACTACGAGGCAGTACTTC.